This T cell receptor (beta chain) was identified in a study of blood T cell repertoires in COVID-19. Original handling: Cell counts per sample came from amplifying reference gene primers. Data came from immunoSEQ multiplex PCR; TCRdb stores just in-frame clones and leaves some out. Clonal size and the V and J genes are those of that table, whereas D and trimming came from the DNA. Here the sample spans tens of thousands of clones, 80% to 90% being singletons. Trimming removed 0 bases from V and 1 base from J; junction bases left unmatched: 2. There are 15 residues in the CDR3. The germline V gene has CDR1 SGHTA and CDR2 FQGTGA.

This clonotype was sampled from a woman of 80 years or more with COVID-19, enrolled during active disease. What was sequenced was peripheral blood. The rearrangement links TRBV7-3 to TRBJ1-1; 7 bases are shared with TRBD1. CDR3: CASSLTGQPNTEAFF. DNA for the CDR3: TGTGCCAGCAGCTTAACGGGACAGCCGAACACTGAAGCTTTCTTT.